The 18 T cell receptor beta chains listed next were all sequenced from one sample in a study of OX40 agonist ivuxolimab in advanced cancers. The data were produced by immunoSEQ multiplex PCR, yet TCRdb's version contains in-frame clones alone and is incomplete. Of about 38,000 clones listed, about 89% are singletons. Material: CD4+ or CD8+ T cells sorted from blood, obtained in a trial of the OX40 agonist ivuxolimab. The receptors here all came from an adult with an advanced solid tumor such as melanoma, head and neck, liver or kidney cancer.

The count of this clone is one. The chain has TRBV10-1 and TRBJ2-1; 8 nucleotides align to TRBD1. V lost 4 bases, J lost 3 bases, and 2 bases stayed unmatched. CDR3 length: 14 amino acids. Germline CDR1 and CDR2: WNHNN and SYGVQD (reference sequence). The CDR3 is CASSGTGIYNEQFF. The CDR3 DNA is TGCGCCAGCAGTGGGACAGGGATCTACAATGAGCAGTTCTTC.

The chain recombines TRBV9 with TRBJ2-2, with TRBD2 matching over 10 bases. Unmatched junction bases numbered 5, after V lost 6 bases and J lost 0 bases. Germline CDR1 SGDLS, CDR2 YYNGEE. The CDR3 contains 16 residues. The CDR3 coding sequence is TGTGCCAGCACATTAGCGGGGGGAGCGAACACCGGGGAGCTGTTTTTT. This sequence encodes CASTLAGGANTGELFF.

This clone was seen once. The rearrangement uses TRBV4-2 and TRBJ1-4, with 9 bases aligning to TRBD1. Germline lookup yields CDR1 LGHNA and CDR2 YNFKEQ. This CDR3 spans 20 amino acids. The V segment lost 0 bases and the J segment 1 base; nucleotides outside the gene matches: 12. This CDR3 reads CASSQETPGQGGKTNEKLFF. In nucleotides, the CDR3 is TGTGCCAGCAGCCAAGAAACGCCGGGACAGGGAGGTAAAACTAATGAAAAACTGTTTTTT.

A few counts support this clone. The rearrangement joins TRBV11-3 to TRBJ2-1; no clear D gene. V was trimmed by 1 base and J by 2 bases, leaving 6 bases between them. This CDR3 region has 14 residues. The germline CDR1 and CDR2 sequences are SGHNT and YENEEA. The DNA for the CDR3 is TGTGCCAGCAGCTTAGCTGGGGCCTACAATGAGCAGTTCTTC. Amino acids: CASSLAGAYNEQFF.

The V call is TRBV7-9, the J call TRBJ2-5; D perhaps matches TRBD2 (5 bases). Trimming pared 8 bases from V and 5 bases from J, leaving 15 bases between. The CDR3 runs to 13 residues. Germline V gives CDR1 SEHNR, CDR2 FQNEAQ (reference sequence). The CDR3 reads CASREVEEETQYF. CDR3 sequence (DNA): TGTGCCAGCCGTGAGGTGGAGGAGGAGACCCAGTACTTC.

V gene TRBV11-3 combines with J gene TRBJ2-2; 10 bases are a match to TRBD1. The length of the CDR3 is 17 residues. Germline V gene lookup returns CDR1 SGHNT and CDR2 YENEEA. V was clipped by 3 bases and J by 5 bases; unmatched bases: 9. CDR3 in DNA: TGTGCCAGCAGCTTCCATCGACAGGGGGCGCGAACCGGGGAGCTGTTTTTT. The encoded protein is CASSFHRQGARTGELFF. Full variable domain (remainder filled in from reference TRBV11-3 and TRBJ2-2): EAGVVQSPRYKIIEKKQPVAFWCNPISGHNTLYWYLQNLGQGPELLIRYENEEAVDDSQLPKDRFSAERLKGVDSTLKIQPAELGDSAVYLCASSFHRQGARTGELFFGEGSRLTVL.

The chain carries TRBV27 and TRBJ2-1, with 8 bases that match TRBD2. Losses at the gene ends were 7 bases for V and 3 bases for J; bases not matched to a gene: 11. This CDR3 is built from 16 residues. Germline loops: CDR1 MNHEY, CDR2 SMNVEV (reference sequence). This CDR3 is CASILYGGAFYNEQFF. The CDR3, as DNA: TGTGCCAGCATCCTTTACGGGGGGGCCTTCTACAATGAGCAGTTCTTC.

V is TRBV7-8 and J is TRBJ2-7; the D gene is possibly TRBD1 (6 bases). Trimming pared 5 bases from V and 6 bases from J, leaving 11 bases between. The V gene's germline CDR1 is SGHVS and CDR2 FQNEAQ. This CDR3 spans 12 amino acids. The CDR3 here is CASSTNRVEQYF. CDR3 in DNA: TGTGCCAGCAGCACAAACAGGGTCGAGCAGTACTTC.

The chain has TRBV9 and TRBJ2-3, with TRBD2 matching 12 bases. Germline V gene sequence: CDR1 SGDLS, CDR2 YYNGEE. The CDR3 runs 15 residues. Trimming removed 3 bases from V and 6 bases from J; junction bases left unmatched: 5. CDR3 protein: CASSAGTSGSDTQYF. CDR3 in DNA: TGTGCCAGCAGCGCCGGGACTAGCGGGTCGGATACGCAGTATTTT.

The CDR3 nucleotides are TGTGCCAGCAGTTTGGGCCCTTTGTCAGGGCGATACATTCAGTACTTC. Protein product: CASSLGPLSGRYIQYF. This rearrangement joins TRBV28 to TRBJ2-4; a possible D gene is TRBD1 (5 bases). Trimming stripped 3 bases from V and 8 bases from J, with 20 bases between. Germline loops: CDR1 MDHEN, CDR2 SYDVKM. This CDR3 comprises 16 residues.

This chain uses TRBV6-6 with TRBJ2-1; D gene ambiguous. Between the trimmed V and J ends, which lost 2 bases and 10 bases, there was a span of 6 bases. The germline V gene has CDR1 MNHNY and CDR2 SVGAGI (reference sequence). This CDR3 has 11 residues. This chain's CDR3 is CASSYLTEQFF. The CDR3 DNA reads TGTGCCAGCAGTTACCTAACGGAGCAGTTCTTC.

The chain couples TRBV7-9 to TRBJ2-1, with 8 positions matching TRBD1. V was clipped by 1 base and J by 9 bases; unmatched bases: 8. There are 15 residues in the CDR3. The germline gives CDR1 SEHNR, CDR2 FQNEAQ (reference sequence). The CDR3 coding sequence is TGTGCCAGCAGCTTAGGACAGGGGCAAATTATTGAGCAGTTCTTC. It encodes CASSLGQGQIIEQFF.

The sample holds one count of this clone. This chain joins TRBV19 and TRBJ2-4; possibly TRBD2 for D (6 bases). Germline CDR1 and CDR2: LNHDA and SQIVND (reference sequence). V lost 9 bases and J 0 bases, leaving 21 bases between the germline ends. CDR3 length equals 17 residues. The CDR3 DNA reads as TGTGCCAGGACCGGGACTCTCCTCCCCTTAGCCAAAAACATTCAGTACTTC. Translating it yields CARTGTLLPLAKNIQYF.

This chain joins TRBV9 and TRBJ1-1; D possibly corresponds to TRBD1 (5 bases). The CDR3 loop spans 15 amino acids. Germline lookup yields CDR1 SGDLS and CDR2 YYNGEE. The V and J ends lost 0 bases and 1 base respectively, with 10 bases between them. CDR3 coding DNA: TGTGCCAGCAGCGTAGTGTCAGGGACGAACACTGAAGCTTTCTTT. Encoded protein: CASSVVSGTNTEAFF.

The rearrangement links TRBV7-6 to TRBJ2-3; D gene uncertain. Between the trimmed V and J ends, which lost 3 bases and 2 bases, there was a span of 15 bases. Germline values: CDR1 SGHVS, CDR2 FNYEAQ. The CDR3 is made up of 16 amino acids. CDR3 in DNA: TGTGCCAGCAGCTTTGAGGTTGCCGGGTCCACAGATACGCAGTATTTT. Its protein is CASSFEVAGSTDTQYF.

V gene TRBV2 combines with J gene TRBJ1-5, with a weak D call TRBD1 (5 bases). The CDR3 has 20 residues. Germline V CDR1 and CDR2: SNHLY, FYNNEI. Trimming removed 6 bases at V and 0 bases at J, with 27 bases between. CDR3 nucleotide sequence: TGTGCCAGCAGCGGATCGTTGGCCTCCGGGACGTTCGTTAGCAATCAGCCCCAGCATTTT. Protein product: CASSGSLASGTFVSNQPQHF.

V is TRBV19 and J is TRBJ2-3, with 12 bases fitting TRBD1. The germline CDR1 and CDR2 sequences are LNHDA and SQIVND (reference sequence). The CDR3 sequence is 15 residues long. Germline trimming cut 5 bases from V and 3 bases from J; bases unmatched to any gene: 3. The CDR3 loop is CASSRDRGRTDTQYF. Here the CDR3 DNA reads TGTGCCAGTAGTCGGGACAGGGGGCGGACAGATACGCAGTATTTT.

In its sample, this clone was seen once. V gene TRBV6-6 combines with J gene TRBJ1-1; D is ambiguous. Germline V gives CDR1 MNHNY, CDR2 SVGAGI (reference sequence). CDR3 size: 14 residues. V shed 2 bases and J shed 4 bases, with 11 bases lying between them. The CDR3, as DNA: TGTGCCAGCAGTTACGAAGGGTTGTCCACTGAAGCTTTCTTT. It is translated as CASSYEGLSTEAFF.